This is a list of T cell receptor beta chains from one sample in a study of cytomegalovirus exposure and HLA in healthy donors. Libraries were prepared by immunoSEQ multiplex PCR; TCRdb keeps only in-frame clonotypes and omits some of them. The sample holds 150,000 to 200,000 clones, 82% seen once. The sequencing sample was made of PBMCs. All receptors derive from a girl aged 10-17 years in good health and CMV-seropositive. CDR3s include the opening cysteine and the closing phenylalanine or tryptophan. The listing skips clone size in some rows; elsewhere it reads once, few, many or a size class.

J gene	clone size	V gene	CDR3 protein
TRBJ2-1	.	TRBV19	CASSMILAGGYNEQFF
TRBJ2-4	.	TRBV11-3	CASSLAVRLAKNIQYF
TRBJ2-3	.	TRBV30	CAWLGGSTDTQYF
TRBJ2-7	.	TRBV28	CASIPRGQGKGEQYF
TRBJ2-7	few	TRBV28	CASSWTGLSYEQYF
TRBJ1-1	.	TRBV7-9	CASSLWGALNTEAFF
TRBJ2-7	.	TRBV5-1	CASSPIQGATYEQYF
TRBJ1-3	few	TRBV30	CAWSVLGGGNTIYF
TRBJ2-1	.	TRBV13	CASSKGLADYNEQFF
TRBJ2-3	.	TRBV7-9	CASNLQGSTDTQYF
TRBJ2-3	once	TRBV18	CASSQEITSTNTQYF
TRBJ2-7	.	TRBV29-1	CSVVGLFGRGQGRYEQYF
TRBJ2-1	.	TRBV7-6	CASSEPGLHNEQFF
TRBJ2-1	.	TRBV14	CASSQGGWNYNEQFF
TRBJ1-1	.	TRBV7-9	CASRDGTGGLDTEAFF
TRBJ1-1	.	TRBV19	CASSSGTGGRTEAFF
TRBJ2-3	once	TRBV14	CASSQGDREPGTQYF
TRBJ1-4	.	TRBV4-1	CASSPSGQRPNEKLFF
TRBJ2-7	few	TRBV6-1	CASIPGLGSDEQYF
TRBJ1-5	.	TRBV28	CASSLIPGGFNQPQHF
TRBJ2-1	.	TRBV30	CAWTTSGYNEQFF
TRBJ2-3	.	TRBV7-8	CASRPTYTSRYSDTQYF
TRBJ1-5	.	TRBV18	CASSDSYDQPQHF
TRBJ1-3	.	TRBV11-2	CASSVGLTGAGNTIYF
TRBJ2-3	.	TRBV6-4	CASSVRKRESSCTDTQYF
TRBJ1-1	.	TRBV28	CASSWQGTNTEAFF
.	few	TRBV30	CAWSDKRGGYEQYF
TRBJ1-1	.	TRBV7-2	CASSPRQGTHHTEAFF
TRBJ2-1	.	TRBV6-5	CATIGGWSNEQFF
TRBJ1-3	.	TRBV7-9	CASSWRTVLSGNTIYF
TRBJ1-1	once	TRBV19	CASSIGQMNTEAFF
TRBJ1-4	.	TRBV5-1	CASSLNSENEKLFF
TRBJ2-5	few	TRBV11-2	CASSVRDEYPETQYF